The subject of this entry is one TCR beta chain. These data come from a study of T cells in women clearing cervical HPV infection. Study in general: Cases: HPV16-related CIN3 or worse on histology, 2 invasive cancers.

Average input was approximately 1,100 ng genomic DNA for immunoSEQ TCR beta CDR3 amplification. The table came from immunoSEQ multiplex PCR; TCRdb's copy has only in-frame clones and leaves some out. The table lists about 19,000 clones, with approximately 15% in the top ten. HPV was found by MY09/MY11 PCR and dot-blot genotyping. The sequence came from a woman aged 18 to 75 with a cervical HPV16 infection that either progressed to CIN3+ or cleared (not recorded which). Sequencing input: blood buffy coat.

The CDR3 loop is CASSPRHDGELFF. The sequenced CDR3 bases are TGTGCCAGCAGCCCGAGACACGACGGGGAG. The genes are TRBV11-3 and TRBJ2-2; D is unclear. The read halts 3 residues ahead of the CDR3 end, with the missing end drawn from the germline J gene. Germline V lookup: CDR1 SGHNT, CDR2 YENEEA. The CDR3 is 13 residues long. V was shortened by 5 bases and J by 7 bases, with 11 bases between the two germline ends.